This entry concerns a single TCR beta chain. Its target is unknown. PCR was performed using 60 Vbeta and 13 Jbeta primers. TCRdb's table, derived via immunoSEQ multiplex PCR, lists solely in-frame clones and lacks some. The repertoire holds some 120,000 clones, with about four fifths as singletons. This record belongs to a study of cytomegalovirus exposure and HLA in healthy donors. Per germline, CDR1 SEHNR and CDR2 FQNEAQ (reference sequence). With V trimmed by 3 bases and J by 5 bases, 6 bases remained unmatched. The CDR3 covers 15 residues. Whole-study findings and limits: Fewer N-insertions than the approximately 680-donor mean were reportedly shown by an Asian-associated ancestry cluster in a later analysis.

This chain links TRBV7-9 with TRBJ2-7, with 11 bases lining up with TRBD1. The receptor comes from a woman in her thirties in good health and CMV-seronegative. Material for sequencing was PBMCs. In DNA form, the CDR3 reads TGTGCCAGCAGCTTCCCGGGACAGGGGGTGAACGAGCAGTACTTC. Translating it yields CASSFPGQGVNEQYF.